This is a list of T cell receptor beta chains from one sample in a study of Ad26.COV2.S vaccination and SARS-CoV-2 variants. TCRdb's copy holds only in-frame clones and misses some; the assay was immunoSEQ multiplex PCR. Of about 400,000 clones listed, approximately 91% are singletons. Sequenced here: peripheral blood, sampled in a trial of Ad26.COV2.S vaccine versus placebo. Source of these receptors: a person between 18 and 60 years old who received the Ad26.COV2.S COVID-19 vaccine or a placebo. CDR3s include the opening cysteine and the closing phenylalanine or tryptophan. A D gene is named only where the DNA matches it firmly. Not all rows give a size; the values are once, few, many and, for expanded clones, a class.

d_gene,v_gene,abundance,j_gene,CDR3aa,CDR3nt
-,TRBV29-1,-,TRBJ1-5,CSVAVGGNGNQPQHF,TGCAGCGTTGCCGTTGGGGGAAACGGCAATCAGCCCCAGCATTTT
-,TRBV7-2,-,TRBJ2-2,CASSYNTGELFF,TGTGCCAGCAGCTATAACACCGGGGAGCTGTTTTTT
-,TRBV3-1/TRBV3-2,once,TRBJ1-2,CASSSPQGYGYTF,TGTGCCAGCAGCTCCCCCCAGGGCTATGGCTACACCTTC
TRBD1,TRBV2,-,TRBJ1-5,CASRLQGASNQPQHF,TGTGCCAGCAGACTACAGGGGGCCAGCAATCAGCCCCAGCATTTT
TRBD2,TRBV3-1/TRBV3-2,-,TRBJ2-3,CASSTSVAGGRDTQYF,TGTGCCAGCAGCACCTCTGTAGCGGGGGGCCGGGATACGCAGTATTTT
TRBD1,TRBV30,-,TRBJ1-2,CAWSVTGYGYTF,TGTGCCTGGAGTGTGACAGGGTATGGCTACACCTTC
-,TRBV6-4,-,TRBJ1-1,CASSDGLNTEAFF,TGTGCCAGCAGTGACGGGTTGAACACTGAAGCTTTCTTT
-,TRBV5-5,-,TRBJ1-2,CASSYGRVVDYGYTF,TGTGCCAGCAGCTACGGCCGGGTTGTTGACTATGGCTACACCTTC
-,TRBV29-1,-,TRBJ1-1,CSGLPQGVTEAFF,TGCAGCGGCCTCCCACAGGGAGTCACTGAAGCTTTCTTT
-,TRBV5-6,-,TRBJ1-2,CASSLDSYGYTF,TGTGCCAGCAGCTTGGACTCCTATGGCTACACCTTC
-,TRBV10-2,-,TRBJ1-2,CASSEALNYGYTF,TGCGCCAGCAGTGAGGCACTTAACTATGGCTACACCTTC
TRBD2,TRBV7-2,-,TRBJ2-5,CASSFPGGLETQYF,TGTGCCAGCAGCTTCCCGGGGGGTCTGGAGACCCAGTACTTC
TRBD1,TRBV6-5,-,TRBJ2-7,CASSYPGQGVYEQYF,TGTGCCAGCAGTTACCCTGGACAGGGGGTCTACGAGCAGTACTTC
-,TRBV4-1,-,TRBJ2-5,CASSRGTAGTQYF,TGCGCCAGCAGCCGGGGGACCGCCGGGACCCAGTACTTC
TRBD2,TRBV6-5,once,TRBJ2-2,CASKTSGGADGELFF,TGTGCCAGCAAGACTAGCGGGGGGGCCGACGGGGAGCTGTTTTTT